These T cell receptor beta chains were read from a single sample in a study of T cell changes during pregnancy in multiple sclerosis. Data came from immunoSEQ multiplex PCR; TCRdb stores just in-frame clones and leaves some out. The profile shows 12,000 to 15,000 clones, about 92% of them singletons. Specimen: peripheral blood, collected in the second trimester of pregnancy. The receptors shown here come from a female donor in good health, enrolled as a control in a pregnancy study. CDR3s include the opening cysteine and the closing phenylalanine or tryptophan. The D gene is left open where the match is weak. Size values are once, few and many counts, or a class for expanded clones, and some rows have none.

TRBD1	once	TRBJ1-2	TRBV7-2	CASSPDRGDYGYTF	TGTGCCAGCAGCCCCGACAGGGGCGATTATGGCTACACCTTC
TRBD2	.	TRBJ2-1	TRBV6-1	CASSDFGRASGSDEQFF	TGTGCCAGCAGTGATTTTGGTAGGGCTAGCGGGAGCGATGAGCAGTTCTTC
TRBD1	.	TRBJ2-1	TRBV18	CASSPSDRLSYNEQFF	TGTGCCAGCTCACCTTCGGACAGGTTATCCTACAATGAGCAGTTCTTC
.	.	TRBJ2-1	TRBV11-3	CASSFDSLSSYEQFF	TGTGCCAGCAGCTTCGACTCCCTGAGTTCCTATGAGCAGTTCTTC
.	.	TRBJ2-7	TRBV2	CASSTGLYEQYF	TGTGCCAGCAGCACAGGGTTGTACGAGCAGTACTTC
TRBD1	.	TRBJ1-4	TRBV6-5	CASSYSGTGEEKLFF	TGTGCCAGCAGTTACTCCGGGACAGGGGAGGAAAAACTGTTTTTT
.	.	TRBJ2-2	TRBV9	CASSDSSWVTGELFF	TGTGCCAGCAGCGATAGCTCATGGGTCACCGGGGAGCTGTTTTTT
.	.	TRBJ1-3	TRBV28	CASSLSLGGSGNTIYF	TGTGCCAGCAGTTTATCGTTGGGGGGCTCTGGAAACACCATATATTTT
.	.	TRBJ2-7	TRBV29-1	CSVLDRDFTYEQYF	TGCAGCGTCCTTGACCGGGACTTTACCTACGAGCAGTACTTC
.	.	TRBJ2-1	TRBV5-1	CASRLGAGYEQFF	TGCGCCAGCAGGTTAGGGGCGGGGTATGAGCAGTTCTTC